The rows below give T cell receptor beta chains drawn from one sample of a study of blood T cells in healthy people across ages. Each CDR3 protein gets one entry after TCRdb re-called the 5' RACE reads with MiXCR. Of hundreds of thousands of distinct CDR3 sequences listed, roughly 30% were seen once; the top ten hold 15% to 18%. What was sequenced was blood. All receptors come from a woman older than 75 in good health. Each CDR3 is given with its conserved first and last residue. The order of the fields is clone size, V gene, D gene, J gene, CDR3 protein, CDR3 DNA. D genes are given only for firm matches. Expanded clones get a size class; other rows say once, few or many, or leave the size out.

clone_size: many
v_call: TRBV4-2
d_call: TRBD2
j_call: TRBJ2-5
cdr3_aa: CASSQVLAGTTAQETQYF
cdr3_nt: TGTGCCAGCAGCCAAGTGCTAGCGGGGACCACGGCCCAAGAGACCCAGTACTTC

clone_size: many
v_call: TRBV6-2/TRBV6-3
d_call: .
j_call: TRBJ2-5
cdr3_aa: CASSYPFSETQYF
cdr3_nt: TGTGCCAGCAGTTACCCGTTCTCAGAGACCCAGTACTTC

clone_size: many
v_call: TRBV12-3/TRBV12-4
d_call: .
j_call: TRBJ1-5
cdr3_aa: CASSTREPGNQPQHF
cdr3_nt: TGTGCCAGCAGTACTAGGGAGCCCGGCAATCAGCCCCAGCATTTT

clone_size: .
v_call: TRBV6-5
d_call: .
j_call: TRBJ1-2
cdr3_aa: CASSSQGRYGYTF
cdr3_nt: TGTGCCAGCAGTTCACAGGGCCGCTATGGCTACACCTTC

clone_size: many
v_call: TRBV6-1
d_call: .
j_call: TRBJ2-3
cdr3_aa: CASSELAASTDTQYF
cdr3_nt: TGTGCCAGCAGTGAATTAGCGGCTAGCACAGATACGCAGTATTTT

clone_size: .
v_call: TRBV24-1
d_call: .
j_call: TRBJ2-5
cdr3_aa: CATSDSPTGMEETQYF
cdr3_nt: TGTGCCACCAGTGATTCGCCGACAGGAATGGAAGAGACCCAGTACTTC

clone_size: few
v_call: TRBV11-2
d_call: .
j_call: TRBJ1-2
cdr3_aa: CASSLVGGRTNGYTF
cdr3_nt: TGTGCCAGCAGCTTGGTTGGGGGCCGCACAAATGGCTACACCTTC

clone_size: few
v_call: TRBV29-1
d_call: .
j_call: TRBJ2-3
cdr3_aa: CSVKTLGGHGDTQYF
cdr3_nt: TGCAGCGTCAAGACGTTGGGGGGGCATGGAGATACGCAGTATTTT

clone_size: many
v_call: TRBV20-1
d_call: .
j_call: TRBJ2-3
cdr3_aa: CSARNPVASDTQYF
cdr3_nt: TGCAGTGCGAGGAACCCTGTCGCCTCAGATACGCAGTATTTT

clone_size: many
v_call: TRBV20-1
d_call: .
j_call: TRBJ2-2
cdr3_aa: CSARDQGNGELFF
cdr3_nt: TGCAGTGCTAGAGATCAGGGGAACGGGGAGCTGTTTTTT

clone_size: .
v_call: TRBV5-8
d_call: TRBD1
j_call: TRBJ2-3
cdr3_aa: CASSFDRGLDMQYF
cdr3_nt: TGTGCCAGCAGCTTCGACAGGGGGCTAGATATGCAGTATTTT

clone_size: many
v_call: TRBV2
d_call: .
j_call: TRBJ2-5
cdr3_aa: CASNGGIRETQYF
cdr3_nt: TGTGCCAGCAACGGGGGCATTAGGGAGACCCAGTACTTC

clone_size: many
v_call: TRBV5-1
d_call: .
j_call: TRBJ2-7
cdr3_aa: CASSLAMGLSYEQYF
cdr3_nt: TGCGCCAGCAGCTTGGCCATGGGGCTCTCCTACGAGCAGTACTTC

clone_size: many
v_call: TRBV5-6
d_call: TRBD1
j_call: TRBJ1-2
cdr3_aa: CASSLADRDNYGYTF
cdr3_nt: TGTGCCAGCAGCTTGGCGGACAGGGATAACTATGGCTACACCTTC

clone_size: .
v_call: TRBV5-5
d_call: .
j_call: TRBJ2-4
cdr3_aa: CASRVLGGRYIQYF
cdr3_nt: TGTGCCAGCAGGGTGCTGGGGGGCCGGTACATTCAGTACTTC

clone_size: many
v_call: TRBV6-2/TRBV6-3
d_call: .
j_call: TRBJ1-5
cdr3_aa: CASRRTGTDNQPQHF
cdr3_nt: TGTGCCAGCAGGCGCACCGGGACCGACAATCAGCCCCAGCATTTT

clone_size: .
v_call: TRBV10-3
d_call: .
j_call: TRBJ2-3
cdr3_aa: CAISGPARGRTDTQYF
cdr3_nt: TGTGCCATCAGTGGGCCTGCTAGGGGCCGCACAGATACGCAGTATTTT

clone_size: .
v_call: TRBV20-1
d_call: TRBD1
j_call: TRBJ1-5
cdr3_aa: CSAPDRGNQPQHF
cdr3_nt: TGCAGTGCCCCGGACAGGGGCAATCAGCCCCAGCATTTT

clone_size: .
v_call: TRBV14
d_call: .
j_call: TRBJ2-5
cdr3_aa: CASSPFGVLQYF
cdr3_nt: TGTGCCAGCAGCCCTTTTGGGGTACTTCAGTACTTC

clone_size: .
v_call: TRBV2
d_call: .
j_call: TRBJ1-5
cdr3_aa: CASSEDVNQPQHF
cdr3_nt: TGTGCCAGCAGTGAAGACGTCAATCAGCCCCAGCATTTT